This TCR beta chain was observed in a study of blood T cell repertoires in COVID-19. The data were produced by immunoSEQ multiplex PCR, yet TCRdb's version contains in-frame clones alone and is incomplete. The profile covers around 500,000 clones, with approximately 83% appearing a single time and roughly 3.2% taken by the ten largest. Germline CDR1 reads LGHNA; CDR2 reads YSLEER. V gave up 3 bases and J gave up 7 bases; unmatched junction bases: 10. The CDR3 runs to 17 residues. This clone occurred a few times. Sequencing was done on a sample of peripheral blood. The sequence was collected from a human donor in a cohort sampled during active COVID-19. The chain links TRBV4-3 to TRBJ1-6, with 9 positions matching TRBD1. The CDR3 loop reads CASSHETGGTGNSPLHF. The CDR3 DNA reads TGCGCCAGCAGCCATGAAACAGGGGGCACAGGGAATTCACCCCTCCACTTT.